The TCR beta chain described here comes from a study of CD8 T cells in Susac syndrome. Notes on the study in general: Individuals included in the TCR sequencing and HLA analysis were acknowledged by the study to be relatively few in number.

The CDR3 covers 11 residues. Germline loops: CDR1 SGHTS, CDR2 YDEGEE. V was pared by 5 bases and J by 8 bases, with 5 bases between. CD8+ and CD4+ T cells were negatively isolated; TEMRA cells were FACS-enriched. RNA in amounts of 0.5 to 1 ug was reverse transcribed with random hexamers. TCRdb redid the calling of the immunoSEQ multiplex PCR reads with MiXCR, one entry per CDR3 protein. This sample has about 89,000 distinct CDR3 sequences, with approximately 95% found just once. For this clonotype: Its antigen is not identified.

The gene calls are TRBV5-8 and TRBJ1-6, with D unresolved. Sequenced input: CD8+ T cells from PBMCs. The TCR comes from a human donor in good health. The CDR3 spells CASRVDSPLHF. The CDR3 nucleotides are TGTGCCAGCAGGGTAGATTCACCCCTCCACTTT.